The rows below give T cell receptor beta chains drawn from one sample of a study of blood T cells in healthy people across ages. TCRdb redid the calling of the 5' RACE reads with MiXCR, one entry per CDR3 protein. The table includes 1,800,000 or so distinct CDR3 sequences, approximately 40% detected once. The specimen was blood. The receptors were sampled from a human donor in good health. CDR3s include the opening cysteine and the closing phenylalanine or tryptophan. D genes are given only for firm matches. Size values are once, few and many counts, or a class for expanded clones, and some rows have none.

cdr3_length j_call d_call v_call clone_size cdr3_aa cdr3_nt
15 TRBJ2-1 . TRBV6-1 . CASRINFNRVNEQFF TGTGCCAGCAGGATCAATTTCAACAGGGTAAATGAGCAGTTCTTC
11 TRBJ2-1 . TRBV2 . CASSDGLEQFF TGTGCCAGCAGTGACGGTCTGGAGCAGTTCTTC
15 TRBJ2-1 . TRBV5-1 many CASSLMAGGSNEQFF TGCGCCAGCAGCTTGATGGCAGGAGGCAGCAATGAGCAGTTCTTC
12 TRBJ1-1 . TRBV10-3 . CAISGIEDEAFF TGTGCCATCAGCGGCATAGAAGATGAAGCTTTCTTT
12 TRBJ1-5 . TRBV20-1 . CSASLGNQPQHF TGCAGTGCTAGTCTTGGGAATCAGCCCCAGCATTTT
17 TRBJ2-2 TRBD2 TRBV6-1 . CASTPGLAGGPNGELFF TGTGCCAGCACCCCGGGACTAGCGGGGGGGCCAAACGGGGAGCTGTTTTTT
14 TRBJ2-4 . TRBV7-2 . CASSLGSPLNIQYF TGTGCCAGCAGCTTAGGATCGCCTCTAAACATTCAGTACTTC
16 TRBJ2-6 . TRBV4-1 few CASSPQIHSGANVLTF TGCGCCAGCAGTCCTCAGATCCACTCTGGGGCCAACGTCCTGACTTTC
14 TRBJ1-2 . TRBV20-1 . CSARAPGQRSGYTF TGCAGTGCTAGGGCTCCGGGGCAGCGTTCGGGCTACACCTTC
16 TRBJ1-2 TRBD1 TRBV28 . CASSQPQDRGGDGYTF TGTGCCAGCAGTCAACCCCAGGACAGGGGTGGTGATGGCTACACCTTC
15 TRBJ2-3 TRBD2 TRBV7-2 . CASSDTSGEGDTQYF TGTGCCAGCAGCGATACTAGCGGGGAAGGAGATACGCAGTATTTT
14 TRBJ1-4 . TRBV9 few CASSVGQPNEKLFF TGTGCCAGCAGCGTGGGTCAACCCAATGAAAAACTGTTTTTT
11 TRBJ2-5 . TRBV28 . CASSGGRGQYF TGTGCCAGCTCGGGGGGCAGGGGGCAGTACTTC
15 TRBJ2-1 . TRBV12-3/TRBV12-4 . CASNTWGTRNNEQFF TGTGCCAGCAACACCTGGGGCACTAGGAACAATGAGCAGTTCTTC
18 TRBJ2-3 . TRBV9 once CASSATTGTDRSTDTQYF TGTGCCAGCAGCGCGACTACGGGGACCGATAGAAGCACAGATACGCAGTATTTT
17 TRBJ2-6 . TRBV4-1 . CASSPGRGSSGANVLTF TGCGCCAGCAGCCCCGGACGGGGAAGCTCTGGGGCCAACGTCCTGACTTTC